Listed below are T cell receptor beta chains from one sample, sequenced in a study of blood T cell repertoires in COVID-19. The data were produced by immunoSEQ multiplex PCR, yet TCRdb's version contains in-frame clones alone and is incomplete. The data hold roughly 300,000 clones, with approximately 89% observed a single time. Sequencing was carried out using peripheral blood. The source of these receptors is a woman aged 25 to 45 with COVID-19, enrolled during active disease. The CDR3 runs from the conserved cysteine through the conserved F or W. D genes are given only for firm matches. Rows give clone size only sometimes, using once, few, many, or a class for an expanded clone.

CDR3 DNA,CDR3 protein,V gene,clone size,J gene,D gene
TGTGCCAGCAGCCAAGAGGAGGGTTTTGGAAACACCATATATTTT,CASSQEEGFGNTIYF,TRBV3-1/TRBV3-2,-,TRBJ1-3,-
TGTGCCAGCAGTAGATCCCAAGGGGGCGGGGAGACCCAGTACTTC,CASSRSQGGGETQYF,TRBV6-5,-,TRBJ2-5,TRBD1
TGTGCCAGCAGTCAGACAGGGGCGGACGGAGATACGCAGTATTTT,CASSQTGADGDTQYF,TRBV5-8,-,TRBJ2-3,TRBD1
TGTGCCAGTAGGCCCAGGGTGGGCACTGAAGCTTTCTTT,CASRPRVGTEAFF,TRBV19,-,TRBJ1-1,-
TGTGCCAGCAGGGGACAGTCTACCTACGAGCAGTACTTC,CASRGQSTYEQYF,TRBV2,-,TRBJ2-7,TRBD1
TGTGCCAGCAGGGGGACTGCAGCCAAAAACATTCAGTACTTC,CASRGTAAKNIQYF,TRBV3-1/TRBV3-2,-,TRBJ2-4,-
TGTGCCAGCAGTGAAACACCAAATGGGAACACTGAAGCTTTCTTT,CASSETPNGNTEAFF,TRBV6-1,once,TRBJ1-1,-
TGTGCCAGTAGTTATACAGGGAACACTGAAGCTTTCTTT,CASSYTGNTEAFF,TRBV19,-,TRBJ1-1,-
TGTGCCAGCAGTTTTACTCCTAATCAGCCCCAGCATTTT,CASSFTPNQPQHF,TRBV27,-,TRBJ1-5,-
TGTGCCAGCAGTGGGTACAGGGGGAATCAGCCCCAGCATTTT,CASSGYRGNQPQHF,TRBV2,-,TRBJ1-5,TRBD1
TGTGCCAGCAGCCCGCACGGCAGGGGGGCCTACGAGCAGTACTTC,CASSPHGRGAYEQYF,TRBV7-2,-,TRBJ2-7,-
TGTGCCAGCAAACTACGGGACAGATATAATTCACCCCTCCACTTT,CASKLRDRYNSPLHF,TRBV5-8,-,TRBJ1-6,TRBD1
TGTGCCAGCAGCTTAGGCACACAGAACTATGGCTACACCTTC,CASSLGTQNYGYTF,TRBV7-9,-,TRBJ1-2,-
TGCGCCAGCAGCTCTTTTAGCGGGGTGTACAATGAGCAGTTCTTC,CASSSFSGVYNEQFF,TRBV5-1,-,TRBJ2-1,TRBD2
TGTGCCAGCAGGAGGACAGGCGGGGACGAGCAGTACTTC,CASRRTGGDEQYF,TRBV6-5,once,TRBJ2-7,-
TGTGCCAGCAGTTATCCCGGGACAGCACGCCCCGGGGAGCTGTTTTTT,CASSYPGTARPGELFF,TRBV6-6,-,TRBJ2-2,TRBD1